Listed below are T cell receptor beta chains from one sample, sequenced in a study of T cells after yellow fever vaccination. In TCRdb, the 5' RACE reads were re-called with MiXCR into one record per CDR3 protein. The table lists 250,000 to 300,000 distinct CDR3 sequences, about 5.2% of them singletons. Sequenced material: CD4+ T cells sorted from PBMCs, taken on the day of the yellow fever booster vaccination. The receptors originated from a man aged 18 to 30 who received the YFV17D yellow fever vaccine. Both conserved end residues are part of each CDR3. D genes are given only for firm matches. The listing skips clone size in some rows; elsewhere it reads once, few, many or a size class.

TGCAGTGCTGTACAGGGGACGCACCTTGATGAGCAGTTCTTC	CSAVQGTHLDEQFF	NA	TRBD1	TRBJ2-1	TRBV20-1
TGTGCCAGCTCACGGGACAGTCAAAACGTGGGGACCCAGTACTTC	CASSRDSQNVGTQYF	NA	TRBD1	TRBJ2-5	TRBV18
TGTGCCAGCAGCTTGAAGGGTTATAATTCACCCCTCCACTTT	CASSLKGYNSPLHF	few	NA	TRBJ1-6	TRBV7-3
TGCGCCAGCAGCTTGGGGGCTGGAAACACCATATATTTT	CASSLGAGNTIYF	many	NA	TRBJ1-3	TRBV5-1
TGTGCCAGCAGCGCAGAGTCGGCCGGTCCAGCCAAAAACATTCAGTACTTC	CASSAESAGPAKNIQYF	few	NA	TRBJ2-4	TRBV2
TGCAGCGCCGAGACAGGGAACAATGAGCAGTTCTTC	CSAETGNNEQFF	many	TRBD1	TRBJ2-1	TRBV29-1
TGTGCCAGCACGAAGCAGGGGGGCAACGTCCTGACTTTC	CASTKQGGNVLTF	many	NA	TRBJ2-6	TRBV12-3/TRBV12-4
TGTGCCAGCAGCAAGTGGGCTCGGGGGCTGACAGGGGCCGTTAACTATGGCTACACCTTC	CASSKWARGLTGAVNYGYTF	few	TRBD1	TRBJ1-2	TRBV7-9
TGTGCCAGCAGTGAACCAGGACAGGCCGTAGGTTCACCCCTCCACTTT	CASSEPGQAVGSPLHF	few	TRBD1	TRBJ1-6	TRBV6-1
TGTGCCAGCAGCTTGTTCAGGCCCTCGACGGACCCCGCTAACTATGGCTACACCTTC	CASSLFRPSTDPANYGYTF	NA	NA	TRBJ1-2	TRBV5-6
TGTGCCAGCAGTTCGGGACAACTTACCTTGGATACGCAGTATTTT	CASSSGQLTLDTQYF	few	NA	TRBJ2-3	TRBV12-3/TRBV12-4